These T cell receptor beta chains were read from a single sample in a study of blood T cell repertoires in COVID-19. Here immunoSEQ multiplex PCR was the method, and the copy in TCRdb shows in-frame clones only, minus some. In the table there are about 130,000 clones, around 86% of which are singletons. Sequenced material: PBMCs or T cells enriched from blood (not recorded which). These TCRs come from a man in his thirties or forties who had recovered from COVID-19. CDR3s include the opening cysteine and the closing phenylalanine or tryptophan. D genes are given only for firm matches. Clone size, where shown, is once, few, many, or a class for clones that have expanded.

d_gene,abundance,v_gene,j_gene,CDR3nt,CDR3aa
-,-,TRBV30,TRBJ2-7,TGTGCCTGGACGTCGGGGGTGGCCTACGAGCAGTACTTC,CAWTSGVAYEQYF
-,-,TRBV2,TRBJ2-1,TGTGCCAGCAGTGAAACTACCGCCCGCCCGTTCTTC,CASSETTARPFF
-,-,TRBV4-1,TRBJ1-5,TGCGCCAGCAGCCAAAGCAGGGGCAATCAGCCCCAGCATTTT,CASSQSRGNQPQHF
-,-,TRBV5-1,TRBJ2-3,TGCGCCAGCAGCTTGGACGTCGGGGCAGATACGCAGTATTTT,CASSLDVGADTQYF
TRBD1,-,TRBV29-1,TRBJ2-7,TGCAGCGTGAGCGGCCAGGGGGCAAACGAGCAGTACTTC,CSVSGQGANEQYF
TRBD2,-,TRBV30,TRBJ2-5,TGTGCCTGGAGTAAACTAGCGGCCTACTCTAAGGAAGAGACCCAGTACTTC,CAWSKLAAYSKEETQYF
-,-,TRBV6-5,TRBJ1-1,TGTGCCAGCACCGTCGGAGGCCTGCACACTGAAGCTTTCTTT,CASTVGGLHTEAFF
TRBD1,-,TRBV5-6,TRBJ1-1,TGTGCCAGCACCTTCGGACAGGGGAGTACTGAAGCTTTCTTT,CASTFGQGSTEAFF
-,-,TRBV5-5,TRBJ1-1,TGTGCCAGCAGCTTCGGACAGTGGAACACTGAAGCTTTCTTT,CASSFGQWNTEAFF
-,-,TRBV6-1,TRBJ1-6,TGTGCCAGCAGTGGACGAGAAGCGTTAGCCAATAATTCACCCCTCCACTTT,CASSGREALANNSPLHF
-,-,TRBV5-6,TRBJ1-2,TGTGCCAGCAGCTCATTTACAGGGCTATGGTGGGGCTACACCTTC,CASSSFTGLWWGYTF
TRBD2,-,TRBV11-2,TRBJ2-1,TGTGCCAGCAGCCCGGGGGGGAAATACGAGCAGTTCTTC,CASSPGGKYEQFF
-,-,TRBV3-1/TRBV3-2,TRBJ2-1,TGTGCCAGCAGCCAAGATAGTGGACACTACAATGAGCAGTTCTTC,CASSQDSGHYNEQFF
TRBD1,-,TRBV5-1,TRBJ1-3,TGCGCCAGCAGCGTAGGACAGGCAGGGACTGGAAACACCATATATTTT,CASSVGQAGTGNTIYF
-,-,TRBV5-1,TRBJ2-5,TGCGCCAGCAGCTCACTCCCGACTAGATCAAACGGGGAGACCCAGTACTTC,CASSSLPTRSNGETQYF
-,-,TRBV28,TRBJ2-3,TGTGCCAGCAGTTTAAGGGCGGGCCCTAGCACAGATACGCAGTATTTT,CASSLRAGPSTDTQYF
-,once,TRBV7-9,TRBJ1-6,TGTGCCAGCAGCTTACTGGGCTCACCCCTCCACTTT,CASSLLGSPLHF
TRBD1,-,TRBV4-1,TRBJ1-2,TGCGCCAGCAGCCAAGATTTTAATAGGGGGCGATCTAACTATGGCTACACCTTC,CASSQDFNRGRSNYGYTF
TRBD1,-,TRBV5-1,TRBJ1-2,TGCGCCAGCCTCGGAGGGACAGGGGCTAACTATGGCTACACCTTC,CASLGGTGANYGYTF
TRBD1,-,TRBV9,TRBJ2-3,TGTGCCAGCAGCGGACCGGGACAGGGTAGCACAGATACGCAGTATTTT,CASSGPGQGSTDTQYF
-,-,TRBV11-2,TRBJ1-3,TGTGCCAGCAGACATACAGGTAGCTCTGGAAACACCATATATTTT,CASRHTGSSGNTIYF
TRBD1,once,TRBV10-3,TRBJ2-5,TGTGCCATCAGTGAGGGACAGGGAATAAAGACCCAGTACTTC,CAISEGQGIKTQYF
TRBD1,few,TRBV6-4,TRBJ1-5,TGTGCCAGTCGTGACAGGGAGGCATGTAGCAATCAGCCCCAGCATTTT,CASRDREACSNQPQHF
TRBD1,once,TRBV9,TRBJ2-2,TGTGCCAGCAGCGAGACAGGGGGAGACACCGGGGAGCTGTTTTTT,CASSETGGDTGELFF
-,-,TRBV18,TRBJ2-2,TGTGCCAGCTCACCGAGCGGACTAAACACCGGGGAGCTGTTTTTT,CASSPSGLNTGELFF
-,-,TRBV19,TRBJ2-6,TGTGCCAGTAGTATTTCCCACTCTGGGGCCAACGTCCTGACTTTC,CASSISHSGANVLTF
-,-,TRBV4-1,TRBJ2-2,TGCGCCAGCAGCCATACGAACACCGGGGAGCTGTTTTTT,CASSHTNTGELFF
TRBD1,-,TRBV9,TRBJ1-3,TGTGCCAGCAGCGAGGGGACAGGGGGCTTATACACCATATATTTT,CASSEGTGGLYTIYF